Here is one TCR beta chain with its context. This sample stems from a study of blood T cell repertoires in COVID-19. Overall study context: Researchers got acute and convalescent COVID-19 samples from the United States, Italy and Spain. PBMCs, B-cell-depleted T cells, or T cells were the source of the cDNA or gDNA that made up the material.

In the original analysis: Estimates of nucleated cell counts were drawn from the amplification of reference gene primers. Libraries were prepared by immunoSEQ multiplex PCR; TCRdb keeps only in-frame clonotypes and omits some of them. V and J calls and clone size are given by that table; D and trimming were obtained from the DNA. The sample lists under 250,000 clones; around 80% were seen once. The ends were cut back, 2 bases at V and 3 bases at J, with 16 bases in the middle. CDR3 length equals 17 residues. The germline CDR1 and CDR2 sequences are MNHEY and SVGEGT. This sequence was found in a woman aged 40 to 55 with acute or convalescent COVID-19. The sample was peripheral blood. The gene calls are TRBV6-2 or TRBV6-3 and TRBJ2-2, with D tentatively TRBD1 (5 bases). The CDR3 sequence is CASSYRLGDRHTGELFF. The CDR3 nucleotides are TGTGCCAGCAGTTACAGATTAGGGGATCGTCACACCGGGGAGCTGTTTTTT.